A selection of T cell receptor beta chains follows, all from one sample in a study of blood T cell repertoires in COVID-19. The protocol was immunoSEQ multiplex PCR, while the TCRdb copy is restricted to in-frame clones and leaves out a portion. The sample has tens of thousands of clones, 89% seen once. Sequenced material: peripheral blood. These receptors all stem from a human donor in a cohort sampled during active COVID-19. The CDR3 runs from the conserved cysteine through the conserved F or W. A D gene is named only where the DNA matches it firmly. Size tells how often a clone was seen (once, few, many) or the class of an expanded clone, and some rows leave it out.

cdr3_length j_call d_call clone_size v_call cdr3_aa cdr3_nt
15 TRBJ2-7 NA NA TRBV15 CATSRGGQGSYEQYF TGTGCCACCAGCAGAGGGGGTCAGGGGAGCTACGAGCAGTACTTC
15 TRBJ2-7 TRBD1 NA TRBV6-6 CASSYSDRMTYEQYF TGTGCCAGCAGTTACTCGGACAGGATGACCTACGAGCAGTACTTC
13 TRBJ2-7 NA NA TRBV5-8 CASSWIPAYEQYF TGTGCCAGCAGCTGGATCCCAGCGTACGAGCAGTACTTC
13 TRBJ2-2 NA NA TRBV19 CASSIVDTGELFF TGTGCCAGTAGTATAGTAGATACCGGGGAGCTGTTTTTT
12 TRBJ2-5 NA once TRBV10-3 CASQGRQETQYF TGTGCCTCACAGGGAAGGCAAGAGACCCAGTACTTC
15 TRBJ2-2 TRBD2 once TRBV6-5 CASSSGRGDTGELFF TGTGCCAGCAGTAGCGGGAGAGGAGACACCGGGGAGCTGTTTTTT
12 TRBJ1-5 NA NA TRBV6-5 CASSSRLGAQHF TGTGCCAGCAGTTCTCGACTCGGGGCCCAGCATTTT
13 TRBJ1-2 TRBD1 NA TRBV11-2 CASSQTGGYGYTF TGTGCCAGCAGTCAAACAGGGGGATATGGCTACACCTTC
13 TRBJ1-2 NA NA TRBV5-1 CASSLGGRRGYTF TGCGCCAGCAGCTTGGGGGGGCGCCGGGGCTACACCTTC
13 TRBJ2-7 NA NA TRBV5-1 CARSWRGGGEQYF TGCGCCCGCAGCTGGAGGGGGGGCGGGGAGCAGTACTTC
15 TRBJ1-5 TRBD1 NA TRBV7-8 CASSLRGQPNQPQHF TGTGCCAGCAGCTTAAGGGGACAGCCCAATCAGCCCCAGCATTTT
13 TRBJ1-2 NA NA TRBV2 CASSEQGNYGYTF TGTGCCAGCAGTGAACAGGGTAACTATGGCTACACCTTC
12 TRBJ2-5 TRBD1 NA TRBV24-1 CATRDREETQYF TGTGCCACAAGGGACAGGGAAGAGACCCAGTACTTC
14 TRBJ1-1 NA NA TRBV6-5 CASSIRLSNTEAFF TGTGCCAGCAGTATTCGACTGAGTAACACTGAAGCTTTCTTT
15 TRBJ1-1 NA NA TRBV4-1 CASSQETAAGAEAFF TGCGCCAGCAGCCAAGAGACTGCCGCGGGGGCTGAAGCTTTCTTT